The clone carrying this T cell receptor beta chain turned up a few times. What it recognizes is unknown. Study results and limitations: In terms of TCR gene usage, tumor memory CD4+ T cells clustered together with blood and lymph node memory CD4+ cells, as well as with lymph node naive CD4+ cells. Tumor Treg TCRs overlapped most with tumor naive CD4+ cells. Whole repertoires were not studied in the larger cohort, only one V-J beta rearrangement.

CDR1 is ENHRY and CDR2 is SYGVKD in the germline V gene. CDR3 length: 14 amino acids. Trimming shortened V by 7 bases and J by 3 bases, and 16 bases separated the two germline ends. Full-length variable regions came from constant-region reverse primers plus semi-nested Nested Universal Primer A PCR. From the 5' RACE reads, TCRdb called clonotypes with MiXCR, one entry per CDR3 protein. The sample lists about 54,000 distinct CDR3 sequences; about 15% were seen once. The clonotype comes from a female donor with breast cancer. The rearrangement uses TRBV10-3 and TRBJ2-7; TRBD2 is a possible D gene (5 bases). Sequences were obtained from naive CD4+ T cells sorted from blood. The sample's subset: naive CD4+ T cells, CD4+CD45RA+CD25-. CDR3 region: CAITPRSGGYEQYF. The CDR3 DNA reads TGTGCCATCACCCCTCGGAGCGGCGGCTACGAGCAGTACTTC.